The 32 T cell receptor beta chains listed next were all sequenced from one sample in a study of blood T cells in healthy people across ages. Together with a sample-barcoded 5' primer, a J-beta primer mix was included in a second PCR lasting about 7 to 11 cycles. A single record per CDR3 protein comes from TCRdb applying MiXCR to the 5' RACE reads. The sample yields around 780,000 distinct CDR3 sequences, roughly 50% seen once. The specimen was blood. These receptors were obtained from a man aged 35 to 55 in good health.

The chain combines TRBV28 with TRBJ1-6; D gene uncertain. The CDR3 is 14 amino acids. In germline, CDR1 is MDHEN, CDR2 SYDVKM. V was shortened by 3 bases and J by 10 bases, with 13 bases between the two germline ends. CDR3: CASSFLSGLSPLHF. The CDR3 coding sequence is TGTGCCAGCAGTTTTCTGTCGGGTCTCTCACCCCTCCACTTT.

This chain links TRBV4-2 with TRBJ2-4; D is possibly TRBD1 (6 bases). The end of the DNA aligns better with TRBJ2-7, so the J call may be wrong. In germline, CDR1 is LGHNA, CDR2 YNFKEQ. The CDR3 covers 14 residues. CDR3 sequence reads: CASSQDRSTYEQYF. CDR3 nucleotides: TGTGCCAGCAGCCAGGACAGATCTACCTACGAGCAGTACTTC.

The V gene is TRBV13, the J gene TRBJ1-1; no clear D gene. The CDR3 spans 12 residues. Germline CDR1 and CDR2: PRHDT and FYEKMQ (reference sequence). Trimming removed 4 bases from V and 7 bases from J, with 10 bases in between. CDR3 in DNA: TGTGCCAGCAGCTACCAATCGAATGAAGCTTTCTTT. This encodes CASSYQSNEAFF.

J is TRBJ2-7 and V is TRBV29-1; no clear D. CDR1 is SQVTM and CDR2 is ANQGSEA in the germline V gene. The CDR3 has 12 amino acids. V shed 0 bases and J shed 3 bases, with 6 bases lying between them. This chain's CDR3 is CSVEDPSYEQYF. For the CDR3, the DNA is TGCAGCGTTGAAGATCCCAGCTACGAGCAGTACTTC.

The gene calls are TRBV21-1 and TRBJ2-4; TRBD2, the D gene given by the table, was not confirmed from the DNA. TRBV21-1 is listed as a pseudogene. CDR3 length: 18 residues. The CDR3 sequence: CASSNRPDKQLAKNIQYF. Written as DNA, the CDR3 is TGTGCCAGCAGCAATAGGCCCGACAAACAACTAGCCAAAAACATTCAGTACTTC.

This clonotype was counted only a few times. This rearrangement joins TRBV29-1 to TRBJ2-1; D is unclear. The germline V gene encodes CDR1 SQVTM and CDR2 ANQGSEA. The V end was cut by 0 bases, the J end by 4 bases, with 10 bases between. This CDR3 has 14 residues. As DNA, the CDR3 is TGCAGCGTTGAAGAATATTACAGATACAATGAGCAGTTCTTC. This codes for CSVEEYYRYNEQFF.

In its sample, this clonotype was seen a few times. The gene calls are TRBV21-1 and TRBJ1-6; the table's TRBD1 call for D was not verified on the DNA. TRBV21-1 is termed a pseudogene. This CDR3 region has 14 residues. CDR3 bases: TGTGCCAGCAGCATGGGACAGGGAACCTCACCCCTCCACTTT. The encoded protein is CASSMGQGTSPLHF.

This sequence joins TRBV7-8 and TRBJ1-3; D possibly corresponds to TRBD1 (5 bases). Germline lookup yields CDR1 SGHVS and CDR2 FQNEAQ. This CDR3 region has 16 residues. The V end was cut by 5 bases, the J end by 2 bases, with 16 bases between. CDR3 region: CASSPEPGGAGNTIYF. The CDR3 region has the DNA TGTGCCAGCAGCCCCGAACCCGGGGGTGCTGGAAACACCATATATTTT.

This clonotype came up a few times. V and J are TRBV25-1 and TRBJ2-7, with 11 positions matching TRBD2. Germline V gene sequence: CDR1 MGHDK, CDR2 SYGVNS. V lost 6 bases and J lost 2; bases outside the gene matches: 0. The CDR3 has 13 amino acids. CDR3 sequence: CASRGLAAYEQYF. CDR3 nucleotide sequence: TGTGCCAGCAGGGGACTAGCGGCCTACGAGCAGTACTTC.

The V gene is TRBV24-1, the J gene TRBJ1-2; D not resolved. Germline V gene sequence: CDR1 KGHDR, CDR2 SFDVKD. Trimming cost V 0 bases and J 8 bases, with 6 bases left between them. The CDR3 contains 12 residues. CDR3 sequence reads: CATSDLFGGYTF. As DNA, the CDR3 is TGTGCCACCAGTGATTTGTTCGGAGGCTACACCTTC.

This clonotype was detected only a few times. This rearrangement joins TRBV6-2 or TRBV6-3 to TRBJ2-7; 8 bases agree with TRBD2. Near its end, the DNA agrees better with TRBJ2-5, so the J call may be wrong. The germline gives CDR1 MNHEY, CDR2 SVGEGT. CDR3 size: 14 residues. As DNA, the CDR3 is TGTGCCAGCAGGATCGGACTAGCCGGGGAGACCCAGTACTTC. It specifies CASRIGLAGETQYF.

The rearrangement links TRBV25-1 to TRBJ2-3; the match to TRBD1 covers 11 bases. Germline assignment: CDR1 MGHDK and CDR2 SYGVNS. Trimming cost V 4 bases and J 5 bases; bases outside gene matches: 8. This CDR3 region has 16 residues. The DNA for the CDR3 is TGTGCCAGCAGTGCCCGGACAGGGGGCCGGGGAGATACGCAGTATTTT. It yields the protein CASSARTGGRGDTQYF.

This clonotype was recorded once. The rearrangement links TRBV25-1 to TRBJ2-7; D is unresolved. The V end was cut by 4 bases, the J end by 5 bases, with 15 bases between. CDR1 and CDR2 (germline): MGHDK, SYGVNS. The CDR3 loop spans 14 amino acids. The CDR3 reads CASSVGVLGNEQYF. The CDR3 DNA reads as TGTGCCAGCAGTGTTGGGGTCTTAGGGAACGAGCAGTACTTC.

The chain employs TRBV4-2 and TRBJ1-2; 9 bases fit TRBD1. Germline trimming cut 3 bases from V and 7 bases from J; bases unmatched to any gene: 12. The germline gives CDR1 LGHNA, CDR2 YNFKEQ. The CDR3 has 16 amino acids. Here the CDR3 reads CASSQDRDRVIGGYTF. The DNA for the CDR3 is TGTGCCAGCAGCCAGGACCGGGACAGGGTAATCGGTGGCTACACCTTC.

The genes are TRBV18 and TRBJ2-3; D is perhaps TRBD2 (6 bases). In germline, CDR1 is KGHSH, CDR2 LQKENI. V lost 1 base to trimming and J lost 0 bases, with 8 bases between them. This CDR3 spans 15 amino acids. The CDR3, as DNA: TGTGCCAGCTCACCACGCGGGGCTAGCACAGATACGCAGTATTTT. Protein product: CASSPRGASTDTQYF.

The rearrangement links TRBV7-3 to TRBJ2-1; D may be TRBD1 or TRBD2 (5 bases each). This CDR3 is built from 13 residues. V was shortened by 5 bases and J by 9 bases, with 14 bases between the two germline ends. The V gene's germline CDR1 is SGHTA and CDR2 FQGTGA. The CDR3: CASSVKWGSEQFF. In DNA, the CDR3 is TGTGCCAGCAGCGTAAAATGGGGGTCTGAGCAGTTCTTC.

This clonotype was picked up a small number of times. V is TRBV7-6 and J is TRBJ2-3; D unclear. Germline V gives CDR1 SGHVS, CDR2 FNYEAQ. The CDR3 length is 11 residues. V was trimmed by 4 bases and J by 8 bases, leaving 7 bases between them. The CDR3 here is CASSSGSTQYF. The DNA of the CDR3 is TGTGCCAGCAGCTCGGGTAGTACGCAGTATTTT.

This clonotype was seen only a few times. The J gene is TRBJ1-2, the V gene TRBV12-3 or TRBV12-4, with 8 bases fitting TRBD1. J lost 7 bases, V lost 6 bases, and 13 bases had no gene match. The CDR3 runs to 15 residues. CDR3: CASRRDTGGLFGYTF. CDR3 in DNA: TGTGCCAGCAGGCGAGACACAGGGGGTCTGTTTGGCTACACCTTC.

V and J are TRBV7-2 and TRBJ2-1; 11 nucleotides agree with TRBD2. The CDR3 spans 15 residues. V dropped 6 bases and J dropped 5; count of bases not matched to a gene: 6. Germline lookup yields CDR1 SGHTA and CDR2 FQGNSA. The CDR3 DNA follows: TGTGCCAGCAGTCGACTAGCGGGGAACGACAATGAGCAGTTCTTC. As protein: CASSRLAGNDNEQFF.

V usage is TRBV27 and J usage is TRBJ1-6, with D unclear. CDR3 length: 14 amino acids. V lost 5 bases and J 9 bases, leaving 14 bases between the germline ends. Germline lookup yields CDR1 MNHEY and CDR2 SMNVEV (reference sequence). The CDR3 spells CASSADAVGSPLHF. The DNA of the CDR3 is TGTGCCAGCAGTGCCGACGCTGTTGGTTCACCCCTCCACTTT.

The CDR3 region is CASSDYVINQPQHF. CDR3 bases: TGTGCCAGCAGTGACTACGTAATTAATCAGCCCCAGCATTTT. V and J are TRBV2 and TRBJ1-5, with unresolved D. V lost 3 bases and J 4 bases, leaving 10 bases between the germline ends. This CDR3 comprises 14 residues. The V gene's germline CDR1 is SNHLY and CDR2 FYNNEI.

The V call is TRBV3-1, the J call TRBJ2-3, with TRBD1 identical over 10 bases. Per the germline V gene, CDR1 is LGHDT and CDR2 is YNNKEL (reference sequence). CDR3 length: 15 residues. After removal of 8 bases from V and 8 bases from J, the junction contained 13 bases not matched to a gene. CDR3 residues: CASSMTGGEGGTQYF. In nucleotides, the CDR3 is TGTGCCAGCTCAATGACAGGGGGCGAGGGGGGTACGCAGTATTTT.

The chain employs TRBV7-3 and TRBJ2-7, with D possibly being TRBD2 (6 bases). Judging by the DNA end, TRBJ2-5 fits better; the J call may be wrong. CDR1 and CDR2 from the germline V gene are SGHTA and FQGTGA. The CDR3 is 12 amino acids. The CDR3 coding sequence is TGTGCCAGCAGCCGGGCGGGGGAGACCCAGTACTTC. As protein: CASSRAGETQYF.

The chain couples TRBV20-1 to TRBJ2-7; 10 nucleotides line up with TRBD1. The CDR3 spans 14 residues. Germline loops: CDR1 DFQATT, CDR2 SNEGSKA (reference sequence). J gave up 4 bases and V 0 bases, and 3 bases lay outside the gene matches. The CDR3 sequence: CSARETGGLYEQYF. The CDR3, as DNA: TGCAGTGCTAGAGAGACAGGGGGCTTGTACGAGCAGTACTTC.

This clonotype was counted between two and nine times. The chain couples TRBV13 to TRBJ2-7, with D tentatively TRBD1 (6 bases). Germline V gene lookup returns CDR1 PRHDT and CDR2 FYEKMQ (reference sequence). The CDR3 has 13 residues. With 5 bases removed from V and 3 bases from J, the gap between germline ends came to 11 bases. DNA of the CDR3: TGTGCCAGCAGCCAACAGGGCTACTACGAGCAGTACTTC. Its translation: CASSQQGYYEQYF.

This chain connects TRBV4-3 to TRBJ2-7; a weak D match, TRBD1 (5 bases). The CDR3 length is 16 residues. Germline V gene data show CDR1 as LGHNA and CDR2 as YSLEER. With 0 bases removed from V and 0 bases from J, the gap between germline ends came to 12 bases. For the CDR3, the DNA is TGCGCCAGCAGCCAAGATAGTTTAAGGGGCTCCTACGAGCAGTACTTC. This sequence encodes CASSQDSLRGSYEQYF.

The chain has TRBV25-1 and TRBJ2-5; D might be TRBD2 (6 bases). This CDR3 comprises 16 residues. Germline V gene lookup returns CDR1 MGHDK and CDR2 SYGVNS. V lost 5 bases and J lost 1, with 17 bases in between. CDR3 amino acids: CASSPGGEAFQETQYF. As DNA, the CDR3 is TGTGCCAGCAGTCCGGGCGGGGAGGCTTTCCAAGAGACCCAGTACTTC.

The genes are TRBV12-3 or TRBV12-4 and TRBJ1-2, with no clear D. This CDR3 contains 11 residues. Trimming took 2 bases from V and 8 from J, leaving 6 bases between them. CDR3 coding DNA: TGTGCCAGCAGTTTACTTCGAGGCTACACCTTC. Residues: CASSLLRGYTF.

The V and J genes are TRBV9 and TRBJ2-7, with D perhaps assigned TRBD1 or TRBD2 (6 bases each). The J call may be in error: the DNA end matches TRBJ2-5 better. The CDR3 length is 17 residues. CDR1 and CDR2 (germline): SGDLS, YYNGEE. The CDR3 region is CASSVGRGLGTVETQYF. DNA of the CDR3: TGTGCCAGCAGCGTAGGTCGGGGGCTCGGCACCGTTGAGACCCAGTACTTC.

The V and J genes are TRBV20-1 and TRBJ2-1; TRBD2 matches 11 bases. The CDR3 runs 15 residues. From germline, CDR1 is DFQATT and CDR2 SNEGSKA (reference sequence). Trimming cost V 5 bases and J 3 bases; bases outside gene matches: 6. DNA of the CDR3: TGCAGTGCTCGTCCCGGGACTAGCGGCTACAATGAGCAGTTCTTC. This encodes CSARPGTSGYNEQFF.

V is TRBV12-3 or TRBV12-4 and J is TRBJ1-2, with D unresolved. V was trimmed by 3 bases and J by 4 bases, leaving 12 bases between them. The CDR3 covers 14 residues. The DNA for the CDR3 is TGTGCCAGCAGTTTTAACAGACAAGTCTATGGCTACACCTTC. Translating gives CASSFNRQVYGYTF.

This chain uses TRBV12-3 or TRBV12-4 with TRBJ2-5; D gene ambiguous. The CDR3 length is 12 residues. Between the trimmed V and J ends, which lost 6 bases and 11 bases, there was a span of 16 bases. Here the CDR3 reads CASRFPRNEQYF. The CDR3 DNA sequence: TGTGCCAGCAGATTCCCCAGGAATGAGCAGTACTTC.